This T cell receptor beta chain stems from a study of somatic mutations in cytotoxic T cells in rheumatoid arthritis. On the study more broadly: Sorting by flow gave nearly 100% purity for some V beta antibody-stained T-cell populations, including V beta1+ cells sequenced for TCRB.

Whole-study findings and limits: Antigens targeted by the expanded CD8+ clones were unknown. Exceedance of 20% of CD8+ cells by the largest CD8+ clone occurred in 8 of 65 patients.

Sequenced by immunoSEQ multiplex PCR; TCRdb stores in-frame clones only, minus some. The table has 25,000 to 30,000 clones, over 80% seen once. Healthy control status was assigned to blood donors, whose median age was 56 years (range about 21-80) and of whom approximately 55% were female. With respect to this clone: The antigen is unknown.

CDR1 and CDR2 from the germline V gene are SGHAT and FQNNGV. V lost 2 bases and J lost 4, with 12 bases in between. The CDR3 is 14 amino acids. The specimen was CD8+ T cells sorted from blood. The source of this sequence is a middle-aged man in good health. The chain recombines TRBV11-2 with TRBJ2-7; D unclear. The CDR3 nucleotides are TGTGCCAGCAGCTTAAGCGCCAGATTTTACGAGCAGTACTTC. This codes for CASSLSARFYEQYF.